This entry lists 26 T cell receptor beta chains sequenced from one sample in a study of T cell responses to AZD1222 COVID-19 vaccine. Only in-frame clones appear in the TCRdb table, and some are missing; sequencing was by immunoSEQ multiplex PCR. Of around 130,000 clones listed, 70% to 90% are singletons. Sequenced here: peripheral blood, sampled on day 0 of AZD1222 vaccination. These receptors all come from an adult in good health.

The rearrangement joins TRBV14 to TRBJ1-1; D unresolved. V lost 4 bases to trimming and J lost 3 bases, with 9 bases between them. The CDR3 loop spans 13 amino acids. Germline V CDR1 and CDR2: SGHDN, FVKESK. The CDR3 loop reads CASSPVLDTEAFF. The CDR3 DNA sequence: TGTGCCAGCAGCCCAGTTCTGGACACTGAAGCTTTCTTT.

Written as DNA, the CDR3 is TGTGCCAGCAGTTTAAGACTAGCGGGAGGGATCACAGATACGCAGTATTTT. Protein product: CASSLRLAGGITDTQYF. The chain uses TRBV27 and TRBJ2-3, with 14 positions matching TRBD2. The CDR3 runs to 17 residues. The germline V gene encodes CDR1 MNHEY and CDR2 SMNVEV (reference sequence). V shed 2 bases, J shed 2 bases, and the junction held 3 bases outside the gene matches.

The V gene is TRBV3-1 (or the pseudogene TRBV3-2), the J gene TRBJ1-5, with 10 bases that match TRBD1. The trim removed 5 bases at V and 3 bases at J, leaving 1 base unmatched. The CDR3 has 14 amino acids. Germline values: CDR1 LGHDT, CDR2 YNNKEL (reference sequence). CDR3 nucleotides: TGTGCCAGCAGCGGACAGGGGGTCAATCAGCCCCAGCATTTT. Encoded protein: CASSGQGVNQPQHF.

CDR3 DNA sequence: TGTGCCTGGAAGGGGGCAACTGAAGCTTTCTTT. Translated, it gives CAWKGATEAFF. The genes are TRBV30 and TRBJ1-1; 7 bases fit TRBD1. After removal of 4 bases from V and 5 bases from J, the junction contained 1 base not matched to a gene. The CDR3 length is 11 residues. Germline CDR1 is GTSNPN and CDR2 is SVGIG (reference sequence).

The V and J genes are TRBV7-2 and TRBJ2-3, with a possible D match to TRBD2 (5 bases). CDR3 length: 16 amino acids. The germline V gene encodes CDR1 SGHTA and CDR2 FQGNSA. The ends were cut back, 2 bases at V and 2 bases at J, with 14 bases in the middle. The CDR3 sequence: CASSLFSSGLTDTQYF. The CDR3, as DNA: TGTGCCAGCAGCTTATTTTCCAGCGGCCTCACAGATACGCAGTATTTT.

The genes are TRBV9 and TRBJ1-2; 8 bases agree with TRBD1. V dropped 0 bases and J dropped 3; count of bases not matched to a gene: 4. The germline gives CDR1 SGDLS, CDR2 YYNGEE. The CDR3 spans 15 residues. The CDR3 sequence is CASSVVQGAHYGYTF. DNA for the CDR3: TGTGCCAGCAGCGTAGTTCAGGGGGCCCACTATGGCTACACCTTC.

The chain employs TRBV18 and TRBJ1-2; D is uncertain. Per the germline V gene, CDR1 is KGHSH and CDR2 is LQKENI. V lost 8 bases and J lost 0, with 10 bases in between. The length of the CDR3 is 13 residues. CDR3 amino acids: CASQEDSNYGYTF. Here the CDR3 DNA reads TGTGCCAGCCAGGAGGATTCTAACTATGGCTACACCTTC.

The V and J genes are TRBV10-3 and TRBJ1-1; D remains ambiguous. Germline-derived CDR1 and CDR2 are ENHRY and SYGVKD. V was clipped by 6 bases and J by 1 base, with 12 bases between them. CDR3 size: 14 residues. The CDR3 sequence: CAIRGNEGNTEAFF. In nucleotides, the CDR3 is TGTGCCATCAGAGGCAACGAGGGGAACACTGAAGCTTTCTTT.

The CDR3 region is CASSYYRVPEAFF. The DNA for the CDR3 is TGTGCCAGCAGTTACTATAGGGTCCCTGAAGCTTTCTTT. The chain employs TRBV6-5 and TRBJ1-1; D gene uncertain. The length of the CDR3 is 13 residues. Trimming cost V 1 base and J 6 bases, with 9 bases left between them. The germline CDR1 and CDR2 sequences are MNHEY and SVGAGI.

The V and J genes are TRBV20-1 and TRBJ2-3, with D unclear. Trimming left V 3 bases short and J 4 bases short, with 2 bases between. The germline V gene encodes CDR1 DFQATT and CDR2 SNEGSKA (reference sequence). The CDR3 length is 10 residues. The CDR3 loop is CSASSDTQYF. For the CDR3, the DNA is TGCAGTGCTAGTTCAGATACGCAGTATTTT.

This chain joins TRBV24-1 and TRBJ2-3, with TRBD2 matching 7 bases. Germline loops: CDR1 KGHDR, CDR2 SFDVKD. The trim removed 9 bases at V and 3 bases at J, leaving 14 bases unmatched. The CDR3 spans 16 residues. CDR3 sequence: CATGGGAPRGTDTQYF. The CDR3 DNA reads as TGTGCCACCGGGGGGGGTGCCCCCCGAGGAACAGATACGCAGTATTTT.

The V call is TRBV7-6, the J call TRBJ2-1, with TRBD1 matching 7 bases. CDR3 length: 16 amino acids. The ends lost 4 bases at V and 6 bases at J; junction bases unmatched: 12. Germline values: CDR1 SGHVS, CDR2 FNYEAQ. CDR3: CASSYNTGAAGNEQFF. As DNA, the CDR3 is TGTGCCAGCAGCTACAACACAGGGGCCGCGGGCAATGAGCAGTTCTTC.

The chain links TRBV19 to TRBJ2-5; 15 bases fit TRBD2. After removal of 5 bases from V and 2 bases from J, the junction contained 9 bases not matched to a gene. CDR1 LNHDA and CDR2 SQIVND come from the germline V gene (reference sequence). CDR3 size: 18 residues. DNA for the CDR3: TGTGCCAGTAGTCCCGGACTAGCGGGGGGGCTGATACAAGAGACCCAGTACTTC. This gives the protein CASSPGLAGGLIQETQYF.

The chain uses TRBV19 and TRBJ2-7, with D unresolved. Germline values: CDR1 LNHDA, CDR2 SQIVND (reference sequence). Trimming pared 9 bases from V and 0 bases from J, leaving 18 bases between. The CDR3 consists of 15 residues. This chain's CDR3 is CASRMGTESSYEQYF. CDR3 sequence (DNA): TGTGCCAGCAGAATGGGCACAGAGAGCTCCTACGAGCAGTACTTC. The entire variable domain, with the rest obtained from reference TRBV19 and TRBJ2-7, is as follows: DGGITQSPKYLFRKEGQNVTLSCEQNLNHDAMYWYRQDPGQGLRLIYYSQIVNDFQKGDIAEGYSVSREKKESFPLTVTSAQKNPTAFYLCASRMGTESSYEQYFGPGTRLTVT.

The CDR3 nucleotides read TGTGCCAGCAGCTTGGACAGGGGGCGCCGTGAAAAACTGTTTTTT. Translating gives CASSLDRGRREKLFF. This sequence joins TRBV5-4 and TRBJ1-4; the match to TRBD1 covers 9 bases. Germline loops: CDR1 SGHNT, CDR2 YYREEE (reference sequence). The V segment lost 0 bases and the J segment 7 bases; nucleotides outside the gene matches: 4. The CDR3 is 15 amino acids.

The chain links TRBV7-9 to TRBJ1-3; D gene ambiguous. V was pared by 6 bases and J by 0 bases, with 15 bases between. The CDR3 extends over 16 amino acids. CDR1 SEHNR and CDR2 FQNEAQ come from the germline V gene (reference sequence). The CDR3 reads CASRPTVTSSGNTIYF. The CDR3 DNA is TGTGCCAGCAGACCGACCGTAACAAGCTCTGGAAACACCATATATTTT.

The chain recombines TRBV7-2 with TRBJ2-3, with 12 bases identical to TRBD2. This CDR3 contains 17 residues. Trimming removed 5 bases from V and 3 bases from J; junction bases left unmatched: 9. Germline assignment: CDR1 SGHTA and CDR2 FQGNSA. CDR3 residues: CASSATTSGSLTDTQYF. The CDR3 DNA follows: TGTGCCAGCAGCGCTACGACTAGCGGGAGTTTGACAGATACGCAGTATTTT.

This clone has only a few counts. A junction end diverges from the germline sequence, so it may reflect a read error. The CDR3 loop is CASSEGASPGFGQSF. The CDR3 bases are TGTGCCAGCAGTGAAGGGGCTAGCCCGGGATTTGGGCAGAGCTTC. This chain uses TRBV6-1 with TRBJ2-7; D perhaps matches TRBD2 (5 bases). Germline values: CDR1 MNHNS, CDR2 SASEGT. The CDR3 extends over 15 amino acids.

This sequence joins TRBV30 and TRBJ1-4, with a possible D match to TRBD1 (5 bases). V was pared by 5 bases and J by 7 bases, with 14 bases between. From germline, CDR1 is GTSNPN and CDR2 SVGIG (reference sequence). This CDR3 contains 13 residues. This CDR3 is CAWGATRGEKLFF. The DNA for the CDR3 is TGTGCCTGGGGGGCCACGAGGGGTGAAAAACTGTTTTTT.

CDR3 residues: CASRNIGTGSYEQYF. CDR3 DNA: TGTGCCAGCAGGAATATCGGGACAGGGTCCTACGAGCAGTACTTC. The chain carries TRBV11-2 and TRBJ2-7; 9 positions match TRBD1. With V trimmed by 6 bases and J by 1 base, 7 bases remained unmatched. This CDR3 contains 15 residues. Germline CDR1 and CDR2: SGHAT and FQNNGV. The full variable domain, in which reference TRBV11-2 and TRBJ2-7 provide the parts outside the CDR3, is EAGVAQSPRYKIIEKRQSVAFWCNPISGHATLYWYQQILGQGPKLLIQFQNNGVVDDSQLPKDRFSAERLKGVDSTLKIQPAKLEDSAVYLCASRNIGTGSYEQYFGPGTRLTVT.

This chain links TRBV6-5 with TRBJ1-4; D is undetermined. Germline loops: CDR1 MNHEY, CDR2 SVGAGI. The CDR3 covers 12 residues. V was pared by 6 bases and J by 7 bases, with 9 bases between. The CDR3 loop reads CASRVAREKLFF. CDR3 bases: TGTGCCAGCAGAGTAGCGCGTGAAAAACTGTTTTTT.

The chain uses TRBV19 and TRBJ2-7; D unclear. CDR1 and CDR2 (germline): LNHDA, SQIVND (reference sequence). The CDR3 runs to 14 residues. Trimming took off 4 bases at V and 6 bases at J, with 16 bases between the two ends. Written as DNA, the CDR3 is TGTGCCAGTAGTAACCCGACCGGATGGGGCGAGCAGTACTTC. Its protein product is CASSNPTGWGEQYF.

This clone was found a few times. The V and J genes are TRBV19 and TRBJ1-3; D possibly corresponds to TRBD1 (5 bases). This CDR3 spans 14 amino acids. Germline CDR1 LNHDA, CDR2 SQIVND (reference sequence). V shed 9 bases and J shed 0 bases, with 12 bases lying between them. DNA of the CDR3: TGTGCCAGGACCCGGGACTACTCTGGAAACACCATATATTTT. Its protein product is CARTRDYSGNTIYF.

This clone was counted between two and nine times. The chain uses TRBV4-3 and TRBJ2-1, with TRBD2 identical over 13 bases. The CDR3 is made up of 16 amino acids. Looked up from germline, CDR1 is LGHNA and CDR2 is YSLEER. After removal of 2 bases from V and 7 bases from J, the junction contained 5 bases not matched to a gene. The CDR3 nucleotides are TGCGCCAGCAGCCAAATGGGACTAGCGGGATTGAATGAGCAGTTCTTC. Its translation: CASSQMGLAGLNEQFF.

The V gene is TRBV27, the J gene TRBJ2-7, with 8 bases that match TRBD2. V dropped 6 bases and J dropped 1; count of bases not matched to a gene: 5. The germline V gene has CDR1 MNHEY and CDR2 SMNVEV (reference sequence). CDR3 length: 14 amino acids. CDR3 DNA: TGTGCCAGCAGATTAGCGGGGCTTTCCTACGAGCAGTACTTC. Its translation: CASRLAGLSYEQYF.

The rearrangement joins TRBV24-1 to TRBJ2-3; 8 nucleotides match TRBD1. Germline trimming cut 0 bases from V and 6 bases from J; bases unmatched to any gene: 7. The CDR3 has 16 residues. The germline V gene has CDR1 KGHDR and CDR2 SFDVKD. The CDR3 sequence: CATSDLVRGRADTQYF. DNA for the CDR3: TGTGCCACCAGTGATTTGGTCAGGGGGCGGGCGGATACGCAGTATTTT.